Included here is one T cell receptor (beta chain) sequence, with context. Its antigen is still unknown. The donors formed part of the 120-subject validation cohort, distinct from the approximately 670-subject first cohort. The sample belongs to a study of cytomegalovirus exposure and HLA in healthy donors. Generated by immunoSEQ multiplex PCR, the TCRdb table keeps only in-frame clones and is missing some. Found here are tens of thousands of clones, roughly 94% of them singletons; the top ten hold approximately 6.8%. General observations from the study: The classifier was said to identify cytomegalovirus status with high specificity and sensitivity. The tendency of first-cohort TCR clusters to co-occur in the roughly 120 validation repertoires was identified by a subsequent analysis. For most TCR sequences rarity was the rule, although some public TCRs occurred in many donors.

What was sequenced was PBMCs. The receptor was derived from a woman aged 18-29 years in good health and CMV-seropositive.

CDR3 nucleotide sequence: TGTGCCAGCATTCCCGGGGGTGGGGGATCTGGAAACACCATATATTTT. The encoded protein is CASIPGGGGSGNTIYF. J is TRBJ1-3 and V is TRBV18, with D perhaps TRBD1 (5 bases). CDR1 KGHSH and CDR2 LQKENI come from the germline V gene. The CDR3 runs 16 residues. The ends were cut back, 8 bases at V and 1 base at J, with 18 bases in the middle. Supplemented by reference TRBV18 and TRBJ1-3, the full variable domain reads NAGVMQNPRHLVRRRGQEARLRCSPMKGHSHVYWYRQLPEEGLKFMVYLQKENIIDESGMPKERFSAEFPKEGPSILRIQQVVRGDSAAYFCASIPGGGGSGNTIYFGEGSWLTVV.